This TCR beta chain derives from a study of CD8 T cells in ankylosing spondylitis. This clonotype was seen at least ten times. What it binds is not known. Quantitative 5'-RACE with molecular barcodes generated TCR beta libraries. One entry per CDR3 protein results from TCRdb running MiXCR on the 5' RACE reads. This table has around 230,000 distinct CDR3 sequences, around 9.1% appearing once. Trimming cost V 0 bases and J 6 bases; bases outside gene matches: 4. CDR3 size: 14 residues. The germline gives CDR1 DFQATT, CDR2 SNEGSKA (reference sequence). Study-wide points: What appeared characteristic of ankylosing spondylitis blood was a TCR beta motif of several highly homologous variants. Certain motif variants had earlier appeared in reactive arthritis synovial fluid and blood. Disease-linked clones bore a CD8+ phenotype and were relatively rare in peripheral blood.

V and J are TRBV20-1 and TRBJ2-3, with 9 bases identical to TRBD2. The TCR sequence derives from a male donor with ankylosing spondylitis or in good health (not recorded which). Sequencing used blood, either unsorted or a sorted T cell fraction (not recorded which). CDR3: CSARDSSGTDTQYF. CDR3 sequence (DNA): TGCAGTGCTAGAGACTCTAGCGGGACGGATACGCAGTATTTT.